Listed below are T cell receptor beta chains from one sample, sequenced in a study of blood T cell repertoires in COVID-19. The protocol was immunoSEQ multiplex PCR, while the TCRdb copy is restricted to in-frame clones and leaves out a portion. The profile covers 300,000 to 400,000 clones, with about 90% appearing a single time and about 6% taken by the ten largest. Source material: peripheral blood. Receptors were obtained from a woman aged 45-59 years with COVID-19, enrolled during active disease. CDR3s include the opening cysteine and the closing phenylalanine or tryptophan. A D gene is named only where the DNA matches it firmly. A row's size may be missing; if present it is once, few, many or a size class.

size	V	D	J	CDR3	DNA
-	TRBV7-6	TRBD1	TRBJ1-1	CASSLGQFTEAFF	TGTGCCAGCAGCCTGGGACAGTTCACTGAAGCTTTCTTT
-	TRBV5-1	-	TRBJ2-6	CASSLGLSGANVLTF	TGCGCCAGCAGCTTGGGTCTCTCTGGGGCCAACGTCCTGACTTTC
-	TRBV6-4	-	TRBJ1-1	CASRTQGRTNTEAFF	TGTGCCAGCAGAACGCAGGGGCGCACGAACACTGAAGCTTTCTTT
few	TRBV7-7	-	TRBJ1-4	CASSLSGYPNEKLFF	TGTGCCAGCAGCTTATCAGGGTACCCTAATGAAAAACTGTTTTTT
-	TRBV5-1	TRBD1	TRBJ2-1	CASSWGAGTGDEQFF	TGCGCCAGCAGCTGGGGGGCCGGGACAGGGGATGAGCAGTTCTTC
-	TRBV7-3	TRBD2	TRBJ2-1	CASSSNSGSLNEQFF	TGTGCCAGCAGCTCCAACAGCGGGAGTCTGAATGAGCAGTTCTTC
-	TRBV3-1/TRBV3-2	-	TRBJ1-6	CASSDRTSYNSPLHF	TGTGCCAGCAGCGACAGGACCTCCTATAATTCACCCCTCCACTTT
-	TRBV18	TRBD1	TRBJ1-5	CASSPTGGVQPQHF	TGTGCCAGCTCACCGACAGGGGGCGTTCAGCCCCAGCATTTT
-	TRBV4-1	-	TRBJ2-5	CASSQVRAGGTETQYF	TGCGCCAGCAGCCAAGTCCGAGCGGGCGGGACAGAGACCCAGTACTTC
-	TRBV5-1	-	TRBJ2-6	CASNRGSGANVLTF	TGCGCCAGCAATAGGGGTAGTGGGGCCAACGTCCTGACTTTC
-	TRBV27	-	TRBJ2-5	CASSLSPGGETQYF	TGTGCCAGCAGTTTATCGCCCGGGGGAGAGACCCAGTACTTC
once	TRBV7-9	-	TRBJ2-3	CASSLEAVVPYF	TGTGCCAGCAGCTTAGAAGCGGTTGTCCCGTATTTT
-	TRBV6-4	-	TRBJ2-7	CASSGDRRTHYSSYEQYF	TGTGCCAGCAGTGGTGACAGGCGAACTCACTATAGCTCCTACGAGCAGTACTTC
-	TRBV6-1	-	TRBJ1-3	CASSESVPLSGNTIYF	TGTGCCAGCAGTGAATCGGTGCCGCTCTCTGGAAACACCATATATTTT
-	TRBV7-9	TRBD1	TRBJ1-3	CASSLDRGLNTIYF	TGTGCCAGCAGCTTAGACAGGGGGCTAAACACCATATATTTT
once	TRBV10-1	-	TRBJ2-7	CASREASGYEQYF	TGCGCCAGCCGGGAAGCTTCAGGTTACGAGCAGTACTTC
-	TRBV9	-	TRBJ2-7	CASSVGRVSYEQYF	TGTGCCAGCAGCGTAGGGCGGGTCAGCTACGAGCAGTACTTC
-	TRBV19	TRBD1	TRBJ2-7	CASRRGPGDYEQYF	TGTGCCAGTAGGAGGGGGCCAGGGGACTACGAGCAGTACTTC
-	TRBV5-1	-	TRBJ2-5	CASSFGQGFQETQYF	TGCGCCAGCAGCTTCGGGCAGGGTTTCCAAGAGACCCAGTACTTC
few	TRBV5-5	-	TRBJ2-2	CASRYRANTGELFF	TGTGCCAGCAGGTATAGAGCGAACACCGGGGAGCTGTTTTTT
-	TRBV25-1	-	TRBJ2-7	CASSEYRRSYEQYF	TGTGCCAGCAGTGAATATCGGCGGTCCTACGAGCAGTACTTC
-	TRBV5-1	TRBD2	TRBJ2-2	CASSGLAANTGELFF	TGCGCCAGCAGCGGTCTAGCGGCGAACACCGGGGAGCTGTTTTTT
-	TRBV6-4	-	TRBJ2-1	CASSDSATRDVYEQFF	TGTGCCAGCAGTGACTCGGCGACTAGGGATGTATATGAGCAGTTCTTC
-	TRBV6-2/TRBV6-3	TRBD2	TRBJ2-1	CASTPRLAGVNNEQFF	TGTGCCAGCACCCCAAGACTAGCGGGAGTGAACAATGAGCAGTTCTTC
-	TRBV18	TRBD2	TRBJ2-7	CASSPLAGGGSYEQYF	TGTGCCAGCTCACCACTAGCGGGAGGAGGCTCCTACGAGCAGTACTTC
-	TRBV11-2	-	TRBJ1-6	CASSQGGSPLHF	TGTGCCAGCAGCCAAGGGGGTTCACCCCTCCACTTT
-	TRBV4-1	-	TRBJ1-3	CASSQAESTGYSGNTIYF	TGCGCCAGCAGCCAAGCGGAGTCGACAGGTTACTCTGGAAACACCATATATTTT
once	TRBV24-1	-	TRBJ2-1	CATSAREGLHNEQFF	TGTGCCACCAGTGCTCGCGAGGGTTTACACAATGAGCAGTTCTTC
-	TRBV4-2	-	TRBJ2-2	CASSEAYTGELFF	TGTGCCAGCAGCGAAGCGTACACCGGGGAGCTGTTTTTT
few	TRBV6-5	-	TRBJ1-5	CASSHRPNSNQPQHF	TGTGCCAGCAGCCACAGGCCAAATAGCAATCAGCCCCAGCATTTT
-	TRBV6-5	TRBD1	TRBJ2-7	CASSYSTGNSAEQYF	TGTGCCAGCAGTTACTCGACAGGGAATTCTGCCGAGCAGTACTTC
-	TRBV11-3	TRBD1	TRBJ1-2	CASSSPQGRWDYGYTF	TGTGCCAGCAGCTCCCCACAGGGGAGGTGGGACTATGGCTACACCTTC
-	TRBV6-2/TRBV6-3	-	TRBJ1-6	CASSYSTGGRYSPLHF	TGTGCCAGCAGTTACTCGACGGGGGGACGGTATTCACCCCTCCACTTT
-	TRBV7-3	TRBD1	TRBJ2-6	CASSPQGTGSGANVLTF	TGTGCCAGCAGCCCTCAAGGGACAGGCTCTGGGGCCAACGTCCTGACTTTC
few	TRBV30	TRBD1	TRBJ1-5	CAWSVPIGDRGYYSNQPQHF	TGTGCCTGGAGTGTTCCCATCGGCGACAGGGGATATTATAGCAATCAGCCCCAGCATTTT
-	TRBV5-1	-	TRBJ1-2	CASSLVQGLNYGYTF	TGCGCCAGCAGCTTGGTGCAGGGATTAAACTATGGCTACACCTTC
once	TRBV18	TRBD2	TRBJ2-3	CASSPYLNGGLAGMIFTDTQYF	TGTGCCAGCTCACCGTACCTTAATGGGGGACTAGCGGGAATGATCTTCACAGATACGCAGTATTTT
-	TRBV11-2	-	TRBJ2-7	CASSLGRDSYEQYF	TGTGCCAGCAGCTTAGGGAGGGACAGCTACGAGCAGTACTTC
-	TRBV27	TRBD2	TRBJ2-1	CASSLKGQAGYPGEQFF	TGTGCCAGCAGTTTAAAGGGCCAAGCGGGATATCCGGGCGAGCAGTTCTTC
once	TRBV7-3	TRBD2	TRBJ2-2	CASSPGLAGVTGELFF	TGTGCCAGCAGCCCTGGACTAGCGGGAGTAACCGGGGAGCTGTTTTTT
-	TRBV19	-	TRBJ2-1	CASSIELLYNEQFF	TGTGCCAGTAGTATAGAACTCCTCTACAATGAGCAGTTCTTC
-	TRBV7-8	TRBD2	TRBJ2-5	CASSLGFLAGGNQETQYF	TGTGCCAGCAGCTTAGGGTTTCTAGCGGGAGGTAACCAAGAGACCCAGTACTTC
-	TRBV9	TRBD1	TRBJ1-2	CASSAQGQASFGVYGYTF	TGTGCCAGCAGCGCACAGGGACAGGCCTCCTTTGGGGTCTATGGCTACACCTTC
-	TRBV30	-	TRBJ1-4	CAWSVGGSNEKLFF	TGTGCCTGGAGTGTCGGCGGTTCTAATGAAAAACTGTTTTTT
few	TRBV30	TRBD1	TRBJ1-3	CALTRQGLPGNTIYF	TGTGCTCTGACTCGACAGGGGCTCCCTGGAAACACCATATATTTT
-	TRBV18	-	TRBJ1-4	CASSPSRAYEKLFF	TGTGCCAGCTCACCGTCCAGGGCTTATGAAAAACTGTTTTTT